This T cell receptor (beta chain) came from a study of blood T cell repertoires in COVID-19. Looking at the study overall: COVID-19 samples collected from the United States, Italy and Spain covered acute and convalescent phases. Sources were T cells, B-cell-depleted T cells, or PBMCs; the material itself was cDNA or gDNA.

V dropped 0 bases and J dropped 2 bases, with 22 bases sitting between them. Germline V gene sequence: CDR1 SGHAT, CDR2 FQNNGV. The CDR3 loop spans 19 amino acids. Within 2 weeks of study entry, exposed participants had contacted a PCR-confirmed or clinician-diagnosed COVID-19 case. Method: immunoSEQ multiplex PCR; TCRdb's copy keeps in-frame clones and lacks some. The sample shows 350,000 to 500,000 clones, roughly 84% of them seen only once. The sample taken for sequencing was PBMCs or T cells enriched from blood (not recorded which). The TCR sequence derives from a woman aged 18-30 years who had been exposed to COVID-19. V usage is TRBV11-2 and J usage is TRBJ2-5, with D possibly TRBD2 on 7 matching bases. The chain's CDR3 is CASSLEFGGLGTVQETQYF. In DNA, the CDR3 is TGTGCCAGCAGCTTAGAATTCGGGGGGCTTGGCACCGTACAAGAGACCCAGTACTTC. The whole variable domain, remainder taken from reference TRBV11-2 and TRBJ2-5, is EAGVAQSPRYKIIEKRQSVAFWCNPISGHATLYWYQQILGQGPKLLIQFQNNGVVDDSQLPKDRFSAERLKGVDSTLKIQPAKLEDSAVYLCASSLEFGGLGTVQETQYFGPGTRLLVL.